Listed here are 17 T cell receptor beta chains from one sample, sequenced in a study of early T cells in non-severe SARS-CoV-2 infection. TCRdb called the 5' RACE reads again in MiXCR, with one record for every CDR3 protein. The sample has fewer than 70,000 distinct CDR3 sequences, 3.5% to 6% seen once. The source was whole blood, collected at baseline. The receptors shown here come from an adult who was a healthcare worker with PCR-confirmed SARS-CoV-2 infection or an uninfected control (not recorded which). The donor label of this sample is uncertain.

This clonotype was recorded at least ten times. This chain connects TRBV12-3 or TRBV12-4 to TRBJ2-2; 9 bases fit TRBD2. V gave up 1 base and J gave up 5 bases; unmatched junction bases: 8. This CDR3 is 17 amino acids long. The CDR3 region has the DNA TGTGCCAGCAGTTTAGGTGGCTCTAGCGGGGTGACCGGGGAGCTGTTTTTT. Protein: CASSLGGSSGVTGELFF.

This sequence joins TRBV15 and TRBJ2-3; D tentatively fits TRBD1 or TRBD2 (5 bases each). CDR1 LNHNV and CDR2 YYDKDF come from the germline V gene (reference sequence). There are 15 residues in the CDR3. Trimming stripped 0 bases from V and 2 bases from J, with 9 bases between. Written as DNA, the CDR3 is TGTGCCACCAGCAGAGATGGGGGAGACACAGATACGCAGTATTTT. Encoded protein: CATSRDGGDTDTQYF.

This clonotype appeared many times. The chain links TRBV19 to TRBJ1-5; D gene unclear. The CDR3 is 14 residues long. Germline V gene sequence: CDR1 LNHDA, CDR2 SQIVND (reference sequence). V lost 3 bases to trimming and J lost 5 bases, with 11 bases between them. The CDR3 protein is CASSMIGYYQPQHF. The CDR3 coding sequence is TGTGCCAGTAGTATGATAGGGTACTATCAGCCCCAGCATTTT.

The CDR3 here is CASSGSTRNLGYEQYF. CDR3 coding DNA: TGTGCCAGCAGTGGGTCTACTAGGAACTTGGGCTACGAGCAGTACTTC. The V and J genes are TRBV12-3 or TRBV12-4 and TRBJ2-7, with TRBD2 as a possible D gene (5 bases). Trimming shortened V by 5 bases and J by 3 bases, and 20 bases separated the two germline ends. The CDR3 extends over 16 amino acids.

This clonotype has ten or more counts. V is TRBV4-2 and J is TRBJ2-2; TRBD2 agrees at 11 bases. The V gene end was trimmed by 3 bases and the J gene end by 3 bases; junction bases not matched to a gene: 6. CDR3 length: 17 residues. From germline, CDR1 is LGHNA and CDR2 YNFKEQ. As DNA, the CDR3 is TGTGCCAGCAGCCAGCCCGGGACTAGCGGACACACCGGGGAGCTGTTTTTT. Translation gives CASSQPGTSGHTGELFF.

The chain has TRBV18 and TRBJ1-5; D not resolved. This CDR3 is 12 amino acids long. Looked up from germline, CDR1 is KGHSH and CDR2 is LQKENI. Trimming stripped 2 bases from V and 9 bases from J, with 8 bases between. The CDR3 DNA sequence: TGTGCCAGCTCACCAGGGAGTCCGCCCCAGCATTTT. Its translation is CASSPGSPPQHF.

This clonotype has only a few counts. The CDR3 loop is CASSQDAVPGANVLTF. The CDR3 nucleotides are TGCGCCAGCAGCCAAGATGCCGTCCCTGGGGCCAACGTCCTGACTTTC. This rearrangement joins TRBV4-3 to TRBJ2-6; D ambiguous. Trimming stripped 0 bases from V and 2 bases from J, with 8 bases between. This CDR3 comprises 16 residues. Germline CDR1 and CDR2: LGHNA and YSLEER.

This clonotype was seen many times. The gene calls are TRBV5-1 and TRBJ2-1; 7 bases agree with TRBD1. With 1 base clipped from V and 10 bases from J, the junction kept 8 bases outside the gene matches. Germline loops: CDR1 SGHRS, CDR2 YFSETQ. The CDR3 has 14 amino acids. As DNA, the CDR3 is TGCGCCAGCAGCTTGATGTCGGGACAGTCAGAGCAGTTCTTC. As protein: CASSLMSGQSEQFF.

The sample holds many counts of this clonotype. This chain joins TRBV12-3 or TRBV12-4 and TRBJ1-5, with D uncertain. The CDR3 has 14 residues. Trimming cost V 3 bases and J 3 bases, with 9 bases left between them. CDR3 in DNA: TGTGCCAGCAGTTTCTCCAGTCTCAATCAGCCCCAGCATTTT. It yields the protein CASSFSSLNQPQHF.

This clonotype showed up many times. The chain couples TRBV6-5 to TRBJ1-4; D might be TRBD1 (5 bases). V shed 4 bases and J shed 8 bases, with 11 bases lying between them. Germline lookup yields CDR1 MNHEY and CDR2 SVGAGI. The CDR3 runs to 13 residues. The DNA of the CDR3 is TGTGCCAGCAGTTTCGGCAGGGAGGAAAAACTGTTTTTT. Its protein is CASSFGREEKLFF.

The DNA for the CDR3 is TGTGCCAGCAGCCAAGAGCCGGCAGCCCAAGAGACCCAGTACTTC. It yields the protein CASSQEPAAQETQYF. The genes are TRBV4-2 and TRBJ2-5; D gene unclear. The V gene lost 0 bases and the J gene lost 1 base, with 9 bases spanning the gap. This CDR3 region has 15 residues. The germline V gene has CDR1 LGHNA and CDR2 YNFKEQ.

The chain is built from TRBV5-4 and TRBJ2-5; 7 positions agree with TRBD1. CDR1 is SGHNT and CDR2 is YYREEE in the germline V gene (reference sequence). Germline trimming cut 0 bases from V and 1 base from J; bases unmatched to any gene: 9. The length of the CDR3 is 17 residues. The CDR3 region is CASSLGRGRRPQETQYF. The CDR3 nucleotides are TGTGCCAGCAGCTTGGGAAGGGGGCGACGGCCCCAAGAGACCCAGTACTTC.

The sample holds many counts of this clonotype. The chain combines TRBV11-2 with TRBJ2-7; a possible D gene is TRBD1 (6 bases). Germline V lookup: CDR1 SGHAT, CDR2 FQNNGV. This CDR3 region has 13 residues. Trimming took 1 base from V and 3 from J, leaving 7 bases between them. The DNA for the CDR3 is TGTGCCAGCAGCTTAGGACAGGACTACGAGCAGTACTTC. This gives the protein CASSLGQDYEQYF.

This clonotype was counted at least ten times. This chain links TRBV27 with TRBJ2-1; D is ambiguous. Germline CDR1 MNHEY, CDR2 SMNVEV (reference sequence). This CDR3 is built from 15 residues. With 3 bases removed from V and 5 bases from J, the gap between germline ends came to 14 bases. The CDR3 DNA sequence: TGTGCCAGCAGTTTCACTTCTAGTGGGGACAATGAGCAGTTCTTC. Amino acid sequence: CASSFTSSGDNEQFF.

This clonotype was recorded many times. J is TRBJ2-5 and V is TRBV5-4, with TRBD2 matching over 8 bases. Germline V CDR1 and CDR2: SGHNT, YYREEE (reference sequence). The CDR3 spans 14 residues. V lost 4 bases to trimming and J lost 4 bases; unmatched junction nucleotides: 6. Here the CDR3 DNA reads TGTGCCAGCAGCACCCCTCGGGAGGGAGAGACCCAGTACTTC. It codes for CASSTPREGETQYF. Complete variable domain (other parts from reference TRBV5-4 and TRBJ2-5): ETGVTQSPTHLIKTRGQQVTLRCSSQSGHNTVSWYQQALGQGPQFIFQYYREEENGRGNFPPRFSGLQFPNYSSELNVNALELDDSALYLCASSTPREGETQYFGPGTRLLVL.

This clonotype is labeled medium-sized. The rearrangement uses TRBV7-9 and TRBJ1-2, with TRBD1 as a possible D gene (5 bases). This CDR3 has 15 residues. Germline-derived CDR1 and CDR2 are SEHNR and FQNEAQ (reference sequence). V lost 5 bases and J 0 bases, leaving 13 bases between the germline ends. CDR3 region: CASSPSTETNYGYTF. The CDR3 region has the DNA TGTGCCAGCAGCCCTTCGACAGAAACTAACTATGGCTACACCTTC.

This clonotype showed up just a few times. This sequence joins TRBV14 and TRBJ2-7, with D hard to call. Deletions cut 5 bases from V and 4 bases from J, with 9 bases between. This CDR3 is 12 amino acids long. The germline V gene has CDR1 SGHDN and CDR2 FVKESK. CDR3 loop: CASSNLGYEQYF. In DNA form, the CDR3 reads TGTGCCAGCAGCAATCTCGGGTACGAGCAGTACTTC.